Following are 8 T cell receptor beta chains from one sample sequenced in a study of CD8+CD57+ T cells in acquired aplastic anemia. It was genomic DNA that served as the template for profiling TCR beta VDJ and CDR3. TCRdb itself ran the reads through MiXCR, one entry per CDR3 protein. The sample has roughly 160,000 distinct CDR3 sequences; about 70% are singletons. Whoever was chosen for sequencing had shown CD8+CD57+ cell expansion by flow cytometry. Material for sequencing was sorted CD4+, CD8+, or CD8+CD57+ T cells (not recorded which) from PBMCs. These receptors all come from a human donor with aplastic anemia.

J is TRBJ2-5 and V is TRBV7-2; D is perhaps TRBD2 (6 bases). This CDR3 has 14 residues. Trimming removed 5 bases from V and 3 bases from J, with 13 bases in between. CDR1 SGHTA and CDR2 FQGNSA come from the germline V gene. CDR3 region: CASSRIREKETQYF. Here the CDR3 DNA reads TGTGCCAGCAGCCGTATCCGGGAGAAAGAGACCCAGTACTTC.

There are many counts of this clonotype. J is TRBJ2-2 and V is TRBV7-3; no reliable D call. Looked up from germline, CDR1 is SGHTA and CDR2 is FQGTGA. The CDR3 covers 15 residues. The germline V and J ends were trimmed by 4 bases and 0 bases, with 9 bases remaining between them. The CDR3 nucleotides are TGTGCCAGCAGCTCGGACGGATCGAACACCGGGGAGCTGTTTTTT. Its translation is CASSSDGSNTGELFF. Full variable domain (outside the CDR3, taken from reference TRBV7-3 and TRBJ2-2): GAGVSQTPSNKVTEKGKYVELRCDPISGHTALYWYRQSLGQGPEFLIYFQGTGAADDSGLPNDRFFAVRPEGSVSTLKIQRTERGDSAVYLCASSSDGSNTGELFFGEGSRLTVL.

This clonotype occurred many times. The chain joins TRBV6-4 to TRBJ2-3, with 12 bases matching TRBD2. V was clipped by 5 bases and J by 4 bases; unmatched bases: 7. This CDR3 is built from 16 residues. CDR1 MRHNA and CDR2 SNTAGT come from the germline V gene. CDR3 region: CASSPLSSGGADTQYF. CDR3 nucleotide sequence: TGTGCCAGCAGTCCACTATCTAGCGGGGGGGCAGATACGCAGTATTTT.

The gene calls are TRBV2 and TRBJ2-7; 10 bases align to TRBD2. This CDR3 has 15 residues. Germline CDR1 SNHLY, CDR2 FYNNEI. Unmatched junction bases numbered 9, after V lost 0 bases and J lost 10 bases. CDR3 sequence reads: CASSEARRLAGIQYF. The CDR3, as DNA: TGTGCCAGCAGTGAAGCGCGAAGACTAGCGGGTATACAGTACTTC.

CDR3 loop: CATSRDNSYNSPLHF. For the CDR3, the DNA is TGTGCCACCAGCAGAGATAATTCGTATAATTCACCCCTCCACTTT. The chain links TRBV15 to TRBJ1-6; D gene ambiguous. CDR1 is LNHNV, CDR2 YYDKDF, per germline (reference sequence). This CDR3 comprises 15 residues. Trimming took off 0 bases at V and 4 bases at J, with 7 bases between the two ends.

V is TRBV20-1 and J is TRBJ2-5; D is unresolved. The CDR3 contains 11 residues. CDR1 DFQATT and CDR2 SNEGSKA come from the germline V gene (reference sequence). V was trimmed by 0 bases and J by 13 bases, leaving 12 bases between them. The CDR3 DNA follows: TGCAGTGCTAGAGACCTCGCCAGTTCGTACTTC. This encodes CSARDLASSYF.

This rearrangement joins TRBV25-1 to TRBJ1-1; the D gene is possibly TRBD1 (5 bases). CDR1 and CDR2 (germline): MGHDK, SYGVNS. CDR3 length equals 15 residues. V was trimmed by 2 bases and J by 2 bases, leaving 12 bases between them. This CDR3 is CASSEGGKGNTEAFF. CDR3 nucleotide sequence: TGTGCCAGCAGTGAAGGGGGGAAGGGAAACACTGAAGCTTTCTTT.

This clonotype was seen more than once but under ten times. This chain connects TRBV2 to TRBJ2-2; maybe TRBD1 (6 bases). This CDR3 spans 13 amino acids. V gave up 8 bases and J gave up 5 bases, with 12 bases separating them. Germline loops: CDR1 SNHLY, CDR2 FYNNEI. DNA for the CDR3: TGTGCCAGCGGGATGCAGGGGACCGGGGAGCTGTTTTTT. It is translated as CASGMQGTGELFF.